This T cell receptor (beta chain) was captured in a study of long-term antiretroviral therapy in people with HIV. CDR1 and CDR2 from the germline V gene are SGDLS and YYNGEE. Trimming left V 4 bases short and J 1 base short, with 14 bases between. The CDR3 has 15 residues. People in the study who had HIV all got their treatment in the United States. In each sample, about 0.95-10 million cryopreserved PBMC were present before DNA extraction. General study points: Repertoires looked antigen-experienced, with only a slight naive shift after ART. It was not possible to obtain data on ART adherence, viral resistance or therapy changes.

This clone occurred once. Its antigen is unknown. Runs used v3.0 of the immunoSEQ assay and were done at survey level. Produced via immunoSEQ multiplex PCR; TCRdb's table is partial and in-frame only. Of 22,000 or so clones listed, about four fifths are singletons. The sequencing used unsorted PBMCs, collected 0.5 years before starting antiretroviral therapy. The receptor was isolated from a man in his forties or fifties with HIV. The V call is TRBV9, the J call TRBJ1-2; weak D call: TRBD1 (6 bases). The CDR3 bases are TGTGCCAGCAGCCCAGCGGGACACCTTAACTATGGCTACACCTTC. Its translation is CASSPAGHLNYGYTF.